This TCR beta chain was observed in a study of CD8 T cells in ankylosing spondylitis. Study conclusions and caveats: Ankylosing spondylitis blood appeared to be characterized by a TCR beta motif of 8 or 9 highly homologous variants.

This clonotype appeared many times. Its target is not known. The V gene lost 6 bases and the J gene lost 2 bases, with 8 bases spanning the gap. CDR1 ENHRY and CDR2 SYGVKD come from the germline V gene. The CDR3 extends over 12 amino acids. TCRdb independently ran MiXCR on the 5' RACE reads; one entry per CDR3 protein. The sample has about 210,000 distinct CDR3 sequences; just under 7.5% are singletons. This chain joins TRBV10-3 and TRBJ2-7, with D possibly matching TRBD1 (6 bases). Sequenced: blood, either unsorted or a sorted T cell fraction (not recorded which). The clonotype comes from a male donor with ankylosing spondylitis. The CDR3 sequence: CAIRTGTYEQYF. The CDR3 DNA is TGTGCCATCAGGACAGGAACCTACGAGCAGTACTTC.